These 32 T cell receptor beta chains were sequenced from one sample in a study of blood T cell repertoires in COVID-19. Sequencing was performed with immunoSEQ multiplex PCR; in TCRdb, only in-frame clones are kept and a portion is missing. The top ten clones hold 11% of a sample with about 230,000 clones, about nine tenths of them seen once. The sample was peripheral blood. The receptor source for this set is a man over 45 with COVID-19, enrolled during active disease.

CDR3 sequence (DNA): TGTGCCAGCAGCTTAGGACTAGCGGGAGGATCGTACCAAGAGACCCAGTACTTC. Translation: CASSLGLAGGSYQETQYF. This chain uses TRBV11-2 with TRBJ2-5, with 13 positions matching TRBD2. Germline CDR1 is SGHAT and CDR2 is FQNNGV. The J segment lost 0 bases and the V segment lost 1 base, leaving 5 bases of the junction unmatched. This CDR3 spans 18 amino acids.

The CDR3 DNA sequence: TGTGCCAGCAGCGGGCGGACTAACTATGGCTACACCTTC. It yields the protein CASSGRTNYGYTF. The J gene is TRBJ1-2, the V gene TRBV9; D gene uncertain. The CDR3 extends over 13 amino acids. V lost 3 bases and J 0 bases, leaving 6 bases between the germline ends. In germline, CDR1 is SGDLS, CDR2 YYNGEE.

In its sample, this clone was seen once. V is TRBV27 and J is TRBJ2-1; TRBD2 agrees at 11 bases. The CDR3 has 15 residues. Germline-derived CDR1 and CDR2 are MNHEY and SMNVEV (reference sequence). J was trimmed by 2 bases and V by 10 bases; bases with no gene match: 7. The CDR3 loop reads CATALAGGAYNEQFF. CDR3 DNA: TGTGCCACCGCGCTAGCGGGAGGAGCCTACAATGAGCAGTTCTTC.

The rearrangement links TRBV5-4 to TRBJ1-4; D unclear. This CDR3 region has 15 residues. V was trimmed by 2 bases and J by 5 bases, leaving 13 bases between them. Germline V CDR1 and CDR2: SGHNT, YYREEE (reference sequence). CDR3 DNA: TGTGCCAGCAGCTTCGGTGGGCAGAACAATGAAAAACTGTTTTTT. It codes for CASSFGGQNNEKLFF.

The chain couples TRBV19 to TRBJ1-5, with TRBD1 matching 9 bases. V shed 4 bases and J 7 bases; nucleotides not matched to a gene: 8. This CDR3 is built from 15 residues. From germline, CDR1 is LNHDA and CDR2 SQIVND (reference sequence). CDR3 amino acids: CASSTQTGGLQPQHF. The CDR3 DNA sequence: TGTGCCAGTAGTACCCAGACAGGGGGGTTGCAGCCCCAGCATTTT.

The J gene is TRBJ2-2, the V gene TRBV2, with TRBD1 matching over 8 bases. This CDR3 comprises 14 residues. Germline V gene data show CDR1 as SNHLY and CDR2 as FYNNEI. V shed 8 bases and J 1 base; nucleotides not matched to a gene: 3. CDR3 residues: CASGQGGNTGELFF. CDR3 coding DNA: TGTGCCAGCGGACAGGGCGGGAACACCGGGGAGCTGTTTTTT.

This chain joins TRBV30 and TRBJ1-6; perhaps TRBD1 as D (6 bases). This CDR3 comprises 14 residues. V was clipped by 7 bases and J by 4 bases, with 14 bases between them. Germline CDR1 and CDR2: GTSNPN and SVGIG (reference sequence). This CDR3 is CASRTGTYNSPLHF. DNA for the CDR3: TGTGCCTCTCGGACCGGGACATATAATTCACCCCTCCACTTT.

The chain recombines TRBV18 with TRBJ1-4; D might be TRBD1 (6 bases). The V and J ends lost 2 bases and 7 bases respectively, with 11 bases between them. Germline CDR1 and CDR2: KGHSH and LQKENI. The CDR3 spans 14 residues. The CDR3 DNA reads as TGTGCCAGCTCACCAGGGGGCGCGAGTGAAAAACTGTTTTTT. Protein: CASSPGGASEKLFF.

The J gene is TRBJ2-7, the V gene TRBV9; TRBD2 is a possible D gene (5 bases). The germline V gene encodes CDR1 SGDLS and CDR2 YYNGEE. This CDR3 is 15 amino acids long. Trimming stripped 2 bases from V and 0 bases from J, with 12 bases between. The CDR3 sequence is CASSVGGFLSYEQYF. The CDR3 nucleotides read TGTGCCAGCAGCGTGGGCGGGTTCCTCTCCTACGAGCAGTACTTC.

The chain uses TRBV24-1 and TRBJ2-1; 9 nucleotides match TRBD2. The CDR3 runs 18 residues. V lost 3 bases, J lost 8 bases, and 16 bases stayed unmatched. The germline CDR1 and CDR2 sequences are KGHDR and SFDVKD. The CDR3 reads CATSDHPRGTSKSDEQFF. The CDR3 DNA reads TGTGCCACCAGTGATCATCCCCGGGGGACTAGCAAGTCAGATGAGCAGTTCTTC.

As for this clone: This sample also contains other DNA sequences that code for the same CDR3. The chain carries TRBV6-5 and TRBJ1-2; 7 bases are shared with TRBD1. This CDR3 comprises 16 residues. The germline CDR1 and CDR2 sequences are MNHEY and SVGAGI. Trimming removed 3 bases from V and 2 bases from J; junction bases left unmatched: 9. The DNA for the CDR3 is TGTGCCAGCAGTTATGTAAGGACAGGAGGGAACTATGGCTACACCTTC. Translating it yields CASSYVRTGGNYGYTF.

V and J are TRBV4-2 and TRBJ1-1; D possibly corresponds to TRBD1 (5 bases). V dropped 4 bases and J dropped 1 base, with 10 bases sitting between them. The germline gives CDR1 LGHNA, CDR2 YNFKEQ. The CDR3 extends over 14 amino acids. CDR3: CASSPGLRNTEAFF. In DNA form, the CDR3 reads TGTGCCAGCAGCCCGGGACTCCGGAACACTGAAGCTTTCTTT.

The rearrangement joins TRBV19 to TRBJ2-3; D may be TRBD2 (6 bases). The V end lost 4 bases, the J end lost 0 bases, and 11 bases lay between the germline ends. CDR1 is LNHDA and CDR2 is SQIVND in the germline V gene (reference sequence). This CDR3 spans 15 amino acids. The CDR3 DNA reads TGTGCCAGTAGTAAAGAGAGCGGGAGCACAGATACGCAGTATTTT. It is translated as CASSKESGSTDTQYF.

This chain links TRBV12-3 or TRBV12-4 with TRBJ2-5; 9 nucleotides line up with TRBD1. V shed 5 bases and J 4 bases; nucleotides not matched to a gene: 2. The CDR3 runs 13 residues. CDR3 in DNA: TGTGCCAGCAGTCGGACAGGGGTAGAGACCCAGTACTTC. The encoded protein is CASSRTGVETQYF.

The chain employs TRBV7-8 and TRBJ1-3; D gene unclear. V shed 4 bases and J shed 0 bases, with 4 bases lying between them. This CDR3 is built from 13 residues. Germline loops: CDR1 SGHVS, CDR2 FQNEAQ. In DNA, the CDR3 is TGTGCCAGCAGCTCCAACTCTGGAAACACCATATATTTT. Encoded protein: CASSSNSGNTIYF.

V gene TRBV6-6 combines with J gene TRBJ2-2; no clear D. Germline loops: CDR1 MNHNY, CDR2 SVGAGI (reference sequence). The CDR3 consists of 12 residues. Trimming shortened V by 5 bases and J by 6 bases, and 7 bases separated the two germline ends. This chain's CDR3 is CASSLSSGELFF. CDR3 DNA: TGTGCCAGCAGTCTGAGCTCCGGGGAGCTGTTTTTT.

The V call is TRBV6-2 or TRBV6-3, the J call TRBJ1-5; possible D gene TRBD1, 6 bases. CDR1 is MNHEY and CDR2 is SVGEGT in the germline V gene. This CDR3 has 14 residues. The V gene lost 5 bases and the J gene lost 5 bases, with 13 bases spanning the gap. Written as DNA, the CDR3 is TGTGCCAGCAGTGAGGGGGGGATGCATCAGCCCCAGCATTTT. Translated, it gives CASSEGGMHQPQHF.

A single count supports this clone. V gene TRBV5-4 combines with J gene TRBJ2-7; 7 bases line up with TRBD1. The V gene's germline CDR1 is SGHNT and CDR2 YYREEE (reference sequence). CDR3 length: 15 amino acids. Unmatched junction bases numbered 5, after V lost 0 bases and J lost 2 bases. In DNA form, the CDR3 reads TGTGCCAGCAGCTTGGCCAAAGGGGGCCCCTACGAGCAGTACTTC. Amino acids: CASSLAKGGPYEQYF. Full variable domain (outside the CDR3, taken from reference TRBV5-4 and TRBJ2-7): ETGVTQSPTHLIKTRGQQVTLRCSSQSGHNTVSWYQQALGQGPQFIFQYYREEENGRGNFPPRFSGLQFPNYSSELNVNALELDDSALYLCASSLAKGGPYEQYFGPGTRLTVT.

The J gene is TRBJ1-3, the V gene TRBV7-3; D uncertain. Trimming pared 1 base from V and 2 bases from J, leaving 9 bases between. The germline V gene encodes CDR1 SGHTA and CDR2 FQGTGA. The CDR3 is 15 amino acids. The CDR3 protein is CASSLMHGAGNTIYF. DNA of the CDR3: TGTGCCAGCAGCTTAATGCACGGGGCTGGAAACACCATATATTTT.

In its sample, this clone was seen once. The chain recombines TRBV2 with TRBJ2-7; 9 positions agree with TRBD1. This CDR3 contains 14 residues. Germline V gives CDR1 SNHLY, CDR2 FYNNEI. The V gene end was trimmed by 6 bases and the J gene end by 5 bases; junction bases not matched to a gene: 8. The CDR3 nucleotides read TGTGCCAGCAGCGCCACAGGGGGCCAGGACGAGCAGTACTTC. This translates into CASSATGGQDEQYF.

This clone was seen just once. The rearrangement joins TRBV28 to TRBJ2-6, with 8 positions matching TRBD1. There are 17 residues in the CDR3. With 2 bases clipped from V and 2 bases from J, the junction kept 5 bases outside the gene matches. Germline loops: CDR1 MDHEN, CDR2 SYDVKM. The CDR3 nucleotides are TGTGCCAGCAGTTTAGCTGCAGGGGGCACTGGGGCCAACGTCCTGACTTTC. It yields the protein CASSLAAGGTGANVLTF. The full variable domain, completed using reference TRBV28 and TRBJ2-6, is DVKVTQSSRYLVKRTGEKVFLECVQDMDHENMFWYRQDPGLGLRLIYFSYDVKMKEKGDIPEGYSVSREKKERFSLILESASTNQTSMYLCASSLAAGGTGANVLTFGAGSRLTVL.

The rearrangement uses TRBV5-8 and TRBJ2-5; possibly TRBD2 for D (5 bases). Trimming took 0 bases from V and 5 from J, leaving 8 bases between them. CDR3 length: 13 residues. Germline assignment: CDR1 SGHTS and CDR2 YDEGEE. CDR3 nucleotides: TGTGCCAGCAGCTTGGCCCGGGGTGAGACCCAGTACTTC. It encodes CASSLARGETQYF.

V is TRBV5-4 and J is TRBJ2-3, with 8 bases lining up with TRBD1. CDR1 is SGHNT and CDR2 is YYREEE in the germline V gene (reference sequence). The V gene end was trimmed by 0 bases and the J gene end by 3 bases; junction bases not matched to a gene: 3. The CDR3 extends over 15 amino acids. The CDR3 DNA sequence: TGTGCCAGCAGCTTGGACAGGGGGTATACAGATACGCAGTATTTT. It yields the protein CASSLDRGYTDTQYF.

The gene calls are TRBV3-1 (or the pseudogene TRBV3-2) and TRBJ1-2; a possible D gene is TRBD1 (6 bases). CDR1 is LGHDT and CDR2 is YNNKEL in the germline V gene (reference sequence). Trimming cost V 1 base and J 1 base, with 10 bases left between them. This CDR3 spans 15 amino acids. In DNA form, the CDR3 reads TGTGCCAGCAGCCAAGTAAGGGACATTAACTATGGCTACACCTTC. It encodes CASSQVRDINYGYTF.

Comment on this clone: Other DNA sequences in the sample encode the same CDR3. V usage is TRBV11-3 and J usage is TRBJ1-3; TRBD1 matches at 8 bases. The V gene's germline CDR1 is SGHNT and CDR2 YENEEA. V shed 5 bases, J shed 2 bases, and the junction held 5 bases outside the gene matches. The CDR3 contains 15 residues. CDR3 sequence (DNA): TGTGCCAGCAGCCCAGGACAGGGTCCTGGAAACACCATATATTTT. Translation: CASSPGQGPGNTIYF.

The rearrangement links TRBV18 to TRBJ2-2; D is unresolved. V was pared by 2 bases and J by 0 bases, with 10 bases between. The CDR3 length is 16 residues. The germline gives CDR1 KGHSH, CDR2 LQKENI. The CDR3 bases are TGTGCCAGCTCACCATCCAGGAACGCGAACACCGGGGAGCTGTTTTTT. It specifies CASSPSRNANTGELFF. Using reference TRBV18 and TRBJ2-2 for the parts outside the CDR3, the full variable domain is NAGVMQNPRHLVRRRGQEARLRCSPMKGHSHVYWYRQLPEEGLKFMVYLQKENIIDESGMPKERFSAEFPKEGPSILRIQQVVRGDSAAYFCASSPSRNANTGELFFGEGSRLTVL.

The chain employs TRBV7-8 and TRBJ2-3; D remains ambiguous. V lost 0 bases, J lost 0 bases, and 7 bases lay in between. This CDR3 is 15 amino acids long. CDR1 and CDR2 (germline): SGHVS, FQNEAQ. The CDR3 bases are TGTGCCAGCAGCTTAGCGTTTTCTAGCACAGATACGCAGTATTTT. Its translation: CASSLAFSSTDTQYF.

V gene TRBV11-2 combines with J gene TRBJ2-5, with 7 bases lining up with TRBD2. The CDR3 has 13 amino acids. J lost 7 bases, V lost 6 bases, and 8 bases had no gene match. Germline-derived CDR1 and CDR2 are SGHAT and FQNNGV. The CDR3 here is CASRGGLEGTQYF. The DNA of the CDR3 is TGTGCCAGCAGGGGGGGGTTGGAGGGGACCCAGTACTTC.

Note on this clone: Other nucleotide sequences in the sample specify the same CDR3. The gene calls are TRBV5-1 and TRBJ2-7, with D possibly matching TRBD1 (6 bases). The germline V gene has CDR1 SGHRS and CDR2 YFSETQ. The CDR3 length is 12 residues. V was trimmed by 1 base and J by 4 bases, leaving 6 bases between them. This CDR3 is CASSLQGYEQYF. The CDR3, as DNA: TGCGCCAGCAGCTTGCAGGGGTACGAGCAGTACTTC.

This clone was seen just once. The CDR3 loop reads CASSQDLALNEQYF. CDR3 DNA sequence: TGCGCCAGCAGCCAAGATCTAGCGTTAAACGAGCAGTACTTC. The genes are TRBV4-1 and TRBJ2-7, with D possibly being TRBD2 (6 bases). Germline V lookup: CDR1 MGHRA, CDR2 YSYEKL. Trimming pared 0 bases from V and 5 bases from J, leaving 11 bases between. The CDR3 has 14 amino acids.

As for this clone: Other nucleotide sequences in the sample specify the same CDR3. The chain recombines TRBV19 with TRBJ2-2, with D possibly matching TRBD2 (6 bases). The CDR3 runs 12 residues. CDR1 LNHDA and CDR2 SQIVND come from the germline V gene (reference sequence). With 5 bases removed from V and 7 bases from J, the gap between germline ends came to 8 bases. CDR3 DNA sequence: TGTGCCAGTAGTCGCGGGGTCGGGGAGCTGTTTTTT. Its protein is CASSRGVGELFF. Filled out from reference TRBV19 and TRBJ2-2, the complete variable domain reads DGGITQSPKYLFRKEGQNVTLSCEQNLNHDAMYWYRQDPGQGLRLIYYSQIVNDFQKGDIAEGYSVSREKKESFPLTVTSAQKNPTAFYLCASSRGVGELFFGEGSRLTVL.

J is TRBJ1-2 and V is TRBV25-1, with TRBD1 as a possible D gene (5 bases). Trimming removed 6 bases at V and 3 bases at J, with 11 bases between. The CDR3 totals 13 residues. Looked up from germline, CDR1 is MGHDK and CDR2 is SYGVNS. CDR3 nucleotides: TGTGCCAGCAGCCCGCGGGACCACTATGGCTACACCTTC. Residues: CASSPRDHYGYTF.